These 15 T cell receptor beta chains share one sample of origin, sequenced in a study of shared clonotypes between healthy human individuals. CD45RO-negative, CCR7-positively selected cells formed the naive CD8 fraction, excluding terminally differentiated effector memory CD45RA+ cells. Sequenced by immunoSEQ multiplex PCR; TCRdb stores in-frame clones only, minus some. The sample contains about 2.1 million clones, roughly 91% of which appear only once. The sample comprised naive CD8+ T cells from PBMCs. The source is a man aged 18 to 29 in good health. Some clones in this sample may be carry-over from other donors' samples.

Note on this clone: Other DNA sequences in the sample encode the same CDR3. The chain is built from TRBV27 and TRBJ1-1, with TRBD1 matching 7 bases. Germline lookup yields CDR1 MNHEY and CDR2 SMNVEV (reference sequence). After removal of 5 bases from V and 0 bases from J, the junction contained 3 bases not matched to a gene. This CDR3 comprises 14 residues. CDR3 nucleotides: TGTGCCAGCAGTATCCAGGGGGTGAACACTGAAGCTTTCTTT. Residues: CASSIQGVNTEAFF.

V usage is TRBV7-3 and J usage is TRBJ2-3; 11 bases map to TRBD2. Germline lookup yields CDR1 SGHTA and CDR2 FQGTGA. The CDR3 loop spans 17 amino acids. Trimming took 5 bases from V and 6 from J; bases not matched to a gene: 13. As DNA, the CDR3 is TGTGCCAGCAGCCCCCCACGAACTAGCGGGAGTCTGGATACGCAGTATTTT. This codes for CASSPPRTSGSLDTQYF. Full variable domain (outside the CDR3, taken from reference TRBV7-3 and TRBJ2-3): GAGVSQTPSNKVTEKGKYVELRCDPISGHTALYWYRQSLGQGPEFLIYFQGTGAADDSGLPNDRFFAVRPEGSVSTLKIQRTERGDSAVYLCASSPPRTSGSLDTQYFGPGTRLTVL.

Comments on this clone: This same CDR3 is encoded by further DNA sequences in the sample. The chain uses TRBV5-1 and TRBJ2-7; D remains unclear. The V gene's germline CDR1 is SGHRS and CDR2 YFSETQ. V shed 0 bases and J shed 2 bases, with 9 bases lying between them. The CDR3 runs 14 residues. CDR3 coding DNA: TGCGCCAGCAGCTTGGCGGGCGGACCCTACGAGCAGTACTTC. Its translation: CASSLAGGPYEQYF.

As for this clone: Other nucleotide sequences from this sample produce the same CDR3. This chain uses TRBV27 with TRBJ2-5; D is undetermined. In germline, CDR1 is MNHEY, CDR2 SMNVEV (reference sequence). The CDR3 length is 12 residues. Trimming removed 2 bases at V and 4 bases at J, with 5 bases between. CDR3 sequence reads: CASSLLGETQYF. The CDR3, as DNA: TGTGCCAGCAGTTTACTTGGAGAGACCCAGTACTTC.

V usage is TRBV4-3 and J usage is TRBJ1-1, with D uncertain. This CDR3 contains 17 residues. The germline V gene encodes CDR1 LGHNA and CDR2 YSLEER. The ends were cut back, 4 bases at V and 5 bases at J, with 23 bases in the middle. The CDR3 nucleotides are TGCGCCAGCAGCCCCCGAGAGGAGTGGGTGATTGGGACTGAAGCTTTCTTT. Translated: CASSPREEWVIGTEAFF.

V gene TRBV27 combines with J gene TRBJ2-7; D possibly corresponds to TRBD2 (6 bases). This CDR3 spans 14 amino acids. Germline V gene lookup returns CDR1 MNHEY and CDR2 SMNVEV (reference sequence). Trimming removed 7 bases at V and 4 bases at J, with 17 bases between. The CDR3 reads CASNPGTRPYEQYF. For the CDR3, the DNA is TGTGCCAGCAATCCCGGGACTCGCCCTTACGAGCAGTACTTC.

On this clone itself: One end of the junction does not line up with germline, which may come from a read error. The chain is built from TRBV6-1 and TRBJ1-1; D perhaps matches TRBD1 (5 bases). Germline CDR1 is MNHNS and CDR2 is SASEGT. The CDR3 sequence is 14 residues long. CDR3 in amino acids: CASSEGKALMGGDF. In DNA form, the CDR3 reads TGTGCCAGCAGTGAAGGGAAGGCCTTGATGGGGGGTGACTTT.

The V and J genes are TRBV19 and TRBJ2-5; TRBD2 matches at 9 bases. Looked up from germline, CDR1 is LNHDA and CDR2 is SQIVND (reference sequence). The CDR3 runs to 14 residues. Trimming took 5 bases from V and 6 from J; bases not matched to a gene: 7. CDR3 protein: CASSERGGVKTQYF. CDR3 DNA sequence: TGTGCCAGTAGTGAACGCGGGGGGGTAAAGACCCAGTACTTC.

This sequence joins TRBV4-1 and TRBJ2-1; 7 positions agree with TRBD2. This CDR3 is 13 amino acids long. Per the germline V gene, CDR1 is MGHRA and CDR2 is YSYEKL. V gave up 5 bases and J gave up 9 bases; unmatched junction bases: 7. CDR3 DNA sequence: TGCGCCAGCAGCGGCCGACTAGCAGGTGAGCAGTTCTTC. It specifies CASSGRLAGEQFF.

The chain links TRBV19 to TRBJ2-7; D might be TRBD1 (6 bases). V lost 4 bases and J 6 bases, leaving 19 bases between the germline ends. The germline gives CDR1 LNHDA, CDR2 SQIVND (reference sequence). The CDR3 contains 15 residues. In DNA, the CDR3 is TGTGCCAGTAGTACCGACGGACAGCCGATGGGCGAGCAGTACTTC. Amino acid sequence: CASSTDGQPMGEQYF.

The V gene is TRBV29-1, the J gene TRBJ2-3; possibly TRBD2 for D (5 bases). Germline loops: CDR1 SQVTM, CDR2 ANQGSEA. The CDR3 loop spans 14 amino acids. Trimming shortened V by 4 bases and J by 0 bases, and 11 bases separated the two germline ends. The CDR3 DNA is TGCAGCGTTGCTGGACTTACTAGCACAGATACGCAGTATTTT. It specifies CSVAGLTSTDTQYF.

The count of this clone is one. The chain couples TRBV28 to TRBJ2-2; 11 nucleotides agree with TRBD2. Germline CDR1 MDHEN, CDR2 SYDVKM. The CDR3 consists of 15 residues. V lost 6 bases, J lost 6 bases, and 6 bases stayed unmatched. CDR3 amino acids: CASRPRLAGPGELFF. Written as DNA, the CDR3 is TGTGCCAGCAGGCCAAGACTAGCGGGGCCCGGGGAGCTGTTTTTT.

The chain is built from TRBV19 and TRBJ2-1; TRBD1 is a possible D gene (5 bases). The V gene lost 0 bases and the J gene lost 11 bases, with 14 bases spanning the gap. The germline gives CDR1 LNHDA, CDR2 SQIVND (reference sequence). The CDR3 length is 14 residues. CDR3 sequence reads: CASSIDLGPGKQFF. CDR3 DNA sequence: TGTGCCAGTAGTATAGATCTAGGGCCAGGGAAGCAGTTCTTC.

This clone showed up just once. The J gene is TRBJ2-2, the V gene TRBV27; tentatively, D is TRBD1 (6 bases). V dropped 5 bases and J dropped 0 bases, with 16 bases sitting between them. There are 17 residues in the CDR3. CDR1 and CDR2 from the germline V gene are MNHEY and SMNVEV (reference sequence). The CDR3 sequence: CASSPTTGLANTGELFF. CDR3 DNA: TGTGCCAGCAGTCCGACGACAGGACTCGCGAACACCGGGGAGCTGTTTTTT.

The chain has TRBV5-5 and TRBJ2-7; TRBD1 is a possible D gene (6 bases). This CDR3 region has 17 residues. Trimming left V 1 base short and J 3 bases short, with 20 bases between. Germline V gene data show CDR1 as SGHKS and CDR2 as YYEKEE (reference sequence). The CDR3 nucleotides read TGTGCCAGCAGCTTGCGGGTGGGGACACGCTTTAACTACGAGCAGTACTTC. Its translation is CASSLRVGTRFNYEQYF.